This note documents a single T cell receptor beta chain sequence. This CDR3 region has 15 residues. Looked up from germline, CDR1 is MGHRA and CDR2 is YSYEKL. V lost 4 bases and J lost 5; bases outside the gene matches: 6. The data are from a study of blood T cell repertoires in COVID-19. Study-wide context: The United States, Italy and Spain provided the acute and convalescent COVID-19 samples.

The data were produced by immunoSEQ multiplex PCR, yet TCRdb's version contains in-frame clones alone and is incomplete. Among about 260,000 clones, 83% were seen once, and the ten largest hold around 10%. The V gene is TRBV4-1, the J gene TRBJ2-5; 11 nucleotides agree with TRBD1. This clonotype was sampled from a woman in her 50s who had recovered from COVID-19. The material sequenced was peripheral blood. The CDR3 DNA is TGCGCCAGCAGCCGCCCGGGACAGGGGGACGAGACCCAGTACTTC. Protein: CASSRPGQGDETQYF.